This entry concerns a single T cell receptor beta chain. Its antigen is still unknown. The germline V gene has CDR1 SGHDT and CDR2 YYEEEE. The CDR3 extends over 14 amino acids. V gave up 6 bases and J gave up 8 bases; unmatched junction bases: 12. The data originate from a study of shared clonotypes between healthy human individuals. Findings and limits, study-wide: There were few donors, and this limited the genetic and exposure-history diversity represented.

Deep-level assay runs were performed. Produced via immunoSEQ multiplex PCR; TCRdb's table is partial and in-frame only. This sample yields some 2.4 million clones, of which 93% are seen a single time; approximately 0.35% belongs to the top ten. The rearrangement joins TRBV5-6 to TRBJ1-2; 8 positions agree with TRBD1. Sequences were obtained from naive CD4+ T cells from PBMCs. The subset: CD45RA+ positively selected. The receptor comes from a man aged 18-30 years in good health. Some clones in this sample may be carry-over from other donors' samples. Here the CDR3 reads CASNPGTGTGGYTF. DNA for the CDR3: TGTGCCAGCAACCCCGGGACAGGCACCGGGGGCTACACCTTC.